The rows below give T cell receptor beta chains drawn from one sample of a study of T cell responses to AZD1222 COVID-19 vaccine. Repertoires were generated with immunoSEQ multiplex PCR, while TCRdb's copy carries only in-frame clones and drops some. The sample has roughly 120,000 clones; about 86% are singletons. Material: peripheral blood, obtained on day 0 of AZD1222 vaccination. These receptors came from an adult in good health. CDR3s leave out the opening cysteine and the closing phenylalanine or tryptophan. The D gene is left open where the match is weak.

TRBD2 TRBJ2-1 14 TRBV3-1/TRBV3-2 ASSYGTSGAHNEQF
TRBD1 TRBJ1-5 15 TRBV2 ASAAGQTSFSNQPQH
NA TRBJ1-2 10 TRBV28 ASQSRGNSYT
NA TRBJ2-1 10 TRBV2 ASNRAVYKQF
NA TRBJ1-1 13 TRBV4-2 ASSRGLRENTEAF
NA TRBJ1-6 13 TRBV7-8 ASSFLDGAGSPLH
TRBD2 TRBJ2-1 13 TRBV2 ASSEETSGRYEQF
TRBD2 TRBJ2-2 14 TRBV7-2 ASSSLTSGRAGELF
TRBD1 TRBJ1-2 13 TRBV11-2 ASSGTAYFVGGYT
TRBD2 TRBJ2-1 15 TRBV7-2 ASSLEGPGGPGGEQF
NA TRBJ1-4 11 TRBV7-9 ASSLDMVEKLF
NA TRBJ1-2 10 TRBV12-3/TRBV12-4 ASRDINYGYT
TRBD1 TRBJ1-2 13 TRBV2 ASSEMGQGGYGYT
NA TRBJ2-7 14 TRBV7-2 ASSLNLRTAPYEQY
TRBD1 TRBJ1-1 12 TRBV6-5 ASFLDRAYTEAF
NA TRBJ2-5 12 TRBV7-2 ASSLTPSTGAQY
TRBD1 TRBJ1-1 13 TRBV6-2/TRBV6-3 ASSLTGGQGTEAF
NA TRBJ1-1 11 TRBV6-5 ATPIQGNTEAF
TRBD1 TRBJ1-2 13 TRBV5-4 ASSLAGDRNYGYT
TRBD2 TRBJ2-3 16 TRBV6-2/TRBV6-3 ASSSRGTSGRGTDTQY
NA TRBJ1-4 17 TRBV24-1 ATSDRGWGPGHTNEKLF
NA TRBJ2-7 10 TRBV7-2 ASSLQSYEQY
NA TRBJ1-6 15 TRBV10-1 ASGSRRRGVRNSPLH
TRBD2 TRBJ2-7 14 TRBV7-2 ASSFGGTSGSDEQY
NA TRBJ2-7 13 TRBV28 ASSFSSGYPYEQY
TRBD2 TRBJ2-7 12 TRBV28 ASRASGRAHEQY
NA TRBJ1-5 13 TRBV7-2 ASSQDSSNLQPQH
TRBD2 TRBJ2-7 13 TRBV15 ATSREVGGSAIQY
TRBD2 TRBJ2-7 11 TRBV5-1 ASSRLADYEQY
NA TRBJ1-2 12 TRBV28 ASSSRRGGYGYT
TRBD2 TRBJ2-1 15 TRBV6-2/TRBV6-3 ASSAIAGGPYTSEQF
TRBD1 TRBJ1-1 15 TRBV10-3 AISEGPGQGSVTEAF
TRBD2 TRBJ2-5 15 TRBV7-2 ASSPRVGGGAWETQY
NA TRBJ2-1 13 TRBV4-1 ASSQWADGNNEQF
TRBD2 TRBJ2-2 14 TRBV7-2 ASSKLAGGNTGELF
NA TRBJ1-5 11 TRBV12-5 ASVGDSNQPQH
NA TRBJ2-5 12 TRBV6-1 ASSEVGRQETQY
NA TRBJ1-2 13 TRBV6-5 ASSYGWGRDYGYT
TRBD1 TRBJ1-1 14 TRBV4-2 ASSRSLQGSSTEAF
TRBD1 TRBJ2-5 12 TRBV9 ASSANRGEETQY
NA TRBJ1-1 12 TRBV5-5 ASSSRRGNTEAF
TRBD1 TRBJ1-1 13 TRBV9 ASSVEGTGITEAF
NA TRBJ1-1 12 TRBV11-3 ASSLGVGDTEAF
TRBD2 TRBJ2-5 13 TRBV6-4 ASRLTSGGAETQY
TRBD1 TRBJ1-3 17 TRBV6-1 ASSEALKGYRGSGNTIY
TRBD1 TRBJ1-1 13 TRBV5-1 ASSTNRGMNTEAF
NA TRBJ1-5 13 TRBV7-2 ASRGEGGGNQPQH
NA TRBJ1-2 11 TRBV5-4 ASSAGFNYGYT
TRBD1 TRBJ2-7 13 TRBV28 ASSYPGQALYEQY
TRBD2 TRBJ2-1 14 TRBV7-2 ASSLGRGGSYNEQF
NA TRBJ1-1 14 TRBV5-1 ASSFVPGARLTEAF
NA TRBJ1-5 11 TRBV7-2 ASSTQMDQPQH
TRBD1 TRBJ1-2 14 TRBV6-5 ASSYAGTGFNYGYT
NA TRBJ2-5 12 TRBV5-1 ASKSSVAKETQY
TRBD1 TRBJ1-2 13 TRBV7-9 ASSLGQGSNYGYT
NA TRBJ1-4 13 TRBV6-5 ASSYSAGSNEKLF
TRBD1 TRBJ2-7 11 TRBV2 ASNRDRGNEQY
NA TRBJ2-6 16 TRBV18 ASSPLTHGQQRANVLT